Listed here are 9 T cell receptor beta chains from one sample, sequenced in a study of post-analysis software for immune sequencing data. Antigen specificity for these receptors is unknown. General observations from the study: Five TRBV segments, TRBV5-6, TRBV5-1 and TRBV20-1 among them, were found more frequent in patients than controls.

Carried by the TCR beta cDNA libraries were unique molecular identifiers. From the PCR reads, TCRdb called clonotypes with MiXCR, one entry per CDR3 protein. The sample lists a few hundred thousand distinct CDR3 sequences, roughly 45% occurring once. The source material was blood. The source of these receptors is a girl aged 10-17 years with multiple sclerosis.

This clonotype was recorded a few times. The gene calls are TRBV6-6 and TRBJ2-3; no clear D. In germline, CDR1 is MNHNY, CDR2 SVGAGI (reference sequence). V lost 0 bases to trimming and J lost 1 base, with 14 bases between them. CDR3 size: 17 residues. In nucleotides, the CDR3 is TGTGCCAGCAGTTACTCGATTGGCAGCGACGGCACAGATACGCAGTATTTT. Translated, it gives CASSYSIGSDGTDTQYF.

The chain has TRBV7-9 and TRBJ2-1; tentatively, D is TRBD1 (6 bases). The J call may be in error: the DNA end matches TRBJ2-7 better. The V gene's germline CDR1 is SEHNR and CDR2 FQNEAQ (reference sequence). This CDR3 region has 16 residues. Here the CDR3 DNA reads TGTGCCAGCAGCATACTAAGGGGGACACCCTACAATGAGCAGTACTTC. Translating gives CASSILRGTPYNEQYF.

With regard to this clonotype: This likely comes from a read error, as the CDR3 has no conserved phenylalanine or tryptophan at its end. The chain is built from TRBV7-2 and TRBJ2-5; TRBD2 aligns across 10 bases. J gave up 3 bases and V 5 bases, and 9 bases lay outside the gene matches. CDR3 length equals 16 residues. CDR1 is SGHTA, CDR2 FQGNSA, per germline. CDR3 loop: CASSPATSGIKETQYC. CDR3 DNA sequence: TGTGCCAGCAGCCCAGCAACTAGCGGGATTAAAGAGACCCAGTACTGC.

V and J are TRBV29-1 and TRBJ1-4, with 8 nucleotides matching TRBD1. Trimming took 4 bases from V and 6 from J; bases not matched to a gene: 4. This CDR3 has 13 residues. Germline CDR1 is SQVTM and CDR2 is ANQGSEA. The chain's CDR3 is CSVVWTGYEKLFF. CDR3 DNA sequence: TGCAGCGTTGTTTGGACAGGGTATGAAAAACTGTTTTTT.

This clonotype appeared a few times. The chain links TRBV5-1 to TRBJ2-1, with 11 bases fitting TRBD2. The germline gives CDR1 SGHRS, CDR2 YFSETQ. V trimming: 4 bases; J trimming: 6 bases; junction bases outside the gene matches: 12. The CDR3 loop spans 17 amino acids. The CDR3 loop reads CASSATLTSGRGNEQFF. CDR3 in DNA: TGCGCCAGCAGCGCCACTCTTACTAGCGGGAGAGGCAATGAGCAGTTCTTC.

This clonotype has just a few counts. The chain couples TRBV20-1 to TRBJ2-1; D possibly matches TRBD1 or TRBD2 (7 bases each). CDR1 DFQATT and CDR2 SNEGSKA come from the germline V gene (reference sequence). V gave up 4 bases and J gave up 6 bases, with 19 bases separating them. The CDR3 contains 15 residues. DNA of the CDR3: TGCAGTGCTAAGGGGGCGGGAGTTGTAGGCAATGAGCAGTTCTTC. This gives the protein CSAKGAGVVGNEQFF.

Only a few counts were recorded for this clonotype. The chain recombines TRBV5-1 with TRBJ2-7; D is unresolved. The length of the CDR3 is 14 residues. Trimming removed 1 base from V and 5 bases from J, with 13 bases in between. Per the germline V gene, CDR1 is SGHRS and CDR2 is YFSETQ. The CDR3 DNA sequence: TGCGCCAGCAGCTTGCAAGGCGGAAGGCACGAGCAGTACTTC. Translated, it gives CASSLQGGRHEQYF.

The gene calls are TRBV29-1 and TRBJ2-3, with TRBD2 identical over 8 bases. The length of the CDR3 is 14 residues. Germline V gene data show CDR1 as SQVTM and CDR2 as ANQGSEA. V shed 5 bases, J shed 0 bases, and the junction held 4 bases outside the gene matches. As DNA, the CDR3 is TGCAGCGTTTTCCTAGCGGGTAGCACAGATACGCAGTATTTT. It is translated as CSVFLAGSTDTQYF.

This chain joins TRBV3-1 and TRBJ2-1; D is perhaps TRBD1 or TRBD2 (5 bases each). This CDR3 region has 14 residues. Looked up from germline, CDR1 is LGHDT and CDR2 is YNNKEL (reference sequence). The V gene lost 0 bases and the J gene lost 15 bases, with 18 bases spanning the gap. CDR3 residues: CASSQDLWGISPFF. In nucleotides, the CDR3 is TGTGCCAGCAGCCAAGACTTATGGGGGATTAGTCCGTTCTTC.